A selection of T cell receptor beta chains follows, all from one sample in a study of T cells in Graves' hyperthyroidism and ophthalmopathy. TCRdb used MiXCR to reprocess the multiplex PCR reads, holding one entry per CDR3 protein. Here the sample spans some 490,000 distinct CDR3 sequences, about 16% being singletons. The sequenced material came from blood. These receptors were obtained from a young woman with Graves' ophthalmopathy. CDR3s include the opening cysteine and the closing phenylalanine or tryptophan. The D gene is left open where the match is weak. A row's size may be missing; if present it is once, few, many or a size class.

J gene: TRBJ1-2; clone size: many; V gene: TRBV18; D gene: TRBD1; CDR3 DNA: TGTGCCAGCTCACCAACAACAGGGGGCAGGGGCTACACCTTC; CDR3 protein: CASSPTTGGRGYTF
J gene: TRBJ2-5; clone size: many; V gene: TRBV12-3/TRBV12-4; D gene: NA; CDR3 DNA: TGTGCCAGCAGCCTATTGGGGGGCCTAGGGGTGGGCCAGTACTTC; CDR3 protein: CASSLLGGLGVGQYF
J gene: TRBJ2-3; clone size: NA; V gene: TRBV11-1; D gene: TRBD1; CDR3 DNA: TGTGCCAGCAGCTTCCCTTTAGGGGGACAGGAAGGGACAGATACGCAGTATTTT; CDR3 protein: CASSFPLGGQEGTDTQYF
J gene: TRBJ1-2; clone size: many; V gene: TRBV28; D gene: NA; CDR3 DNA: TGTGCCAGCGCGCAGGGGCCCCTCGCTCCTTATGGCTACACCTTC; CDR3 protein: CASAQGPLAPYGYTF
J gene: TRBJ2-1; clone size: many; V gene: TRBV12-3/TRBV12-4; D gene: NA; CDR3 DNA: TGTGCCAGCAGTTTAGGCAACTACAATGAGCAGTTCTTC; CDR3 protein: CASSLGNYNEQFF
J gene: TRBJ2-7; clone size: many; V gene: TRBV5-1; D gene: TRBD2; CDR3 DNA: TGCGCCAGCAGCTTGACTAGCGGGAGGGGGGCTTTTCGCGAGCAGTACTTC; CDR3 protein: CASSLTSGRGAFREQYF
J gene: TRBJ2-7; clone size: few; V gene: TRBV20-1; D gene: TRBD2; CDR3 DNA: TGCAGTGCCGGGACTAGCGCTCCCTACGAGCAGTACTTC; CDR3 protein: CSAGTSAPYEQYF
J gene: TRBJ2-1; clone size: NA; V gene: TRBV10-1; D gene: TRBD2; CDR3 DNA: TGCGCCAGCAGTGAGGGTGGGGGGACTAGCTACAATGAGCAGTTCTTC; CDR3 protein: CASSEGGGTSYNEQFF
J gene: TRBJ2-5; clone size: many; V gene: TRBV2; D gene: TRBD2; CDR3 DNA: TGTGCCGGACAGCGGGAGGGCCCTGAGACCCAGTACTTC; CDR3 protein: CAGQREGPETQYF
J gene: TRBJ2-7; clone size: many; V gene: TRBV6-1; D gene: TRBD1; CDR3 DNA: TGTGCCAGCAGCCGGGACAGCTACGAGCAGTACTTC; CDR3 protein: CASSRDSYEQYF
J gene: TRBJ1-2; clone size: many; V gene: TRBV6-1; D gene: TRBD1; CDR3 DNA: TGTGCCAGCAGTGAGGAGACAGGGAACTATGGCTACACCTTC; CDR3 protein: CASSEETGNYGYTF
J gene: TRBJ2-7; clone size: many; V gene: TRBV6-2/TRBV6-3; D gene: NA; CDR3 DNA: TGTGCCAGCAGTCGGGAGCGCGGCTACGAGCAGTACTTC; CDR3 protein: CASSRERGYEQYF
J gene: TRBJ1-5; clone size: many; V gene: TRBV5-1; D gene: NA; CDR3 DNA: TGCGCCAGCAGCTTGGGGACCCTACAGGGAGTGGGACAGCCCCAGCATTTT; CDR3 protein: CASSLGTLQGVGQPQHF
J gene: TRBJ1-5; clone size: few; V gene: TRBV6-2/TRBV6-3; D gene: NA; CDR3 DNA: TGTGCCAGCAAGGAGGTATCCCAGCCCCAGCATTTT; CDR3 protein: CASKEVSQPQHF
J gene: TRBJ1-2; clone size: many; V gene: TRBV27; D gene: TRBD1; CDR3 DNA: TGTGCCAGCAGTCCTCGAGGCAGGGGGACTAGCTATGGCTACACCTTC; CDR3 protein: CASSPRGRGTSYGYTF
J gene: TRBJ1-1; clone size: many; V gene: TRBV28; D gene: NA; CDR3 DNA: TGTGCCAGCAGGAATCGAAAGGGACGGGAAGGGGGCACTGAAGCTTTCTTT; CDR3 protein: CASRNRKGREGGTEAFF
J gene: TRBJ1-1; clone size: many; V gene: TRBV28; D gene: NA; CDR3 DNA: TGTGCCAGCAGCCCGGACGAGATGAACACTGAAGCTTTCTTT; CDR3 protein: CASSPDEMNTEAFF
J gene: TRBJ2-1; clone size: few; V gene: TRBV9; D gene: TRBD2; CDR3 DNA: TGTGCCAGCAGCGTATCAAGCGGGAGGGCCGTTATCAATGAGCAGTTCTTC; CDR3 protein: CASSVSSGRAVINEQFF
J gene: TRBJ2-5; clone size: few; V gene: TRBV11-2; D gene: NA; CDR3 DNA: TGTGCCAGCAGGGAACCGGGTGAGGAGACCCAGTGCTTC; CDR3 protein: CASREPGEETQCF
J gene: TRBJ2-3; clone size: many; V gene: TRBV28; D gene: TRBD2; CDR3 DNA: TGTGCCAGCAGCACTATGGGACTAGCGGCCACTATGAGCACAGATACGCAGTATTTT; CDR3 protein: CASSTMGLAATMSTDTQYF
J gene: TRBJ2-4; clone size: few; V gene: TRBV5-5; D gene: TRBD1; CDR3 DNA: TGTGCCAGCAGCACCCGACACCGGGACAGGGTAGCCAAAAACATTCAGTACTTC; CDR3 protein: CASSTRHRDRVAKNIQYF
J gene: TRBJ1-1; clone size: many; V gene: TRBV29-1; D gene: NA; CDR3 DNA: TGCAGCGTTGAAGCGAACACTGAAGCTTTCTTT; CDR3 protein: CSVEANTEAFF
J gene: TRBJ2-1; clone size: few; V gene: TRBV5-1; D gene: TRBD2; CDR3 DNA: TGCGCCAGCAGCTTTGGGTCTAGCGGCGCCTCCTACAATGAGCAGTTCTTC; CDR3 protein: CASSFGSSGASYNEQFF
J gene: TRBJ2-5; clone size: few; V gene: TRBV19; D gene: TRBD2; CDR3 DNA: TGTGCCACCGCACGCGGGACTACGAGGGAGACCCAGTACTTC; CDR3 protein: CATARGTTRETQYF
J gene: TRBJ2-1; clone size: few; V gene: TRBV28; D gene: NA; CDR3 DNA: TGTGCCAGCAGCCGCCAGGGGATAAGGTGGAATGAGCAGTTCTTC; CDR3 protein: CASSRQGIRWNEQFF
J gene: TRBJ2-4; clone size: NA; V gene: TRBV6-1; D gene: NA; CDR3 DNA: TGTGCCAGCAGTGGGGACTCGTATGTTCAGTACTTC; CDR3 protein: CASSGDSYVQYF
J gene: TRBJ2-7; clone size: few; V gene: TRBV20-1; D gene: NA; CDR3 DNA: TGCAGTGCGGAAGCCTCCGGGGTCTACGAGCAGTACTTC; CDR3 protein: CSAEASGVYEQYF
J gene: TRBJ2-7; clone size: few; V gene: TRBV4-3; D gene: NA; CDR3 DNA: TGCGCCAGCAGCCAAGAGGCCGGACAGAACTACGAGCAGTACTTC; CDR3 protein: CASSQEAGQNYEQYF
J gene: TRBJ2-7; clone size: many; V gene: TRBV27; D gene: NA; CDR3 DNA: TGTGCCAGCAGCCCCACAGGGTTGGGCGAGCAGTACTTC; CDR3 protein: CASSPTGLGEQYF
J gene: TRBJ2-1; clone size: few; V gene: TRBV6-2/TRBV6-3; D gene: NA; CDR3 DNA: TGTGCCAGCAGTACGCCCTCGGCAATCGACTACAATGAGCAGTTCTTC; CDR3 protein: CASSTPSAIDYNEQFF
J gene: TRBJ1-4; clone size: NA; V gene: TRBV6-5; D gene: NA; CDR3 DNA: TGTGCCAGCAGTTACCAGACAACGCCTAATGGAAAACTGTTTTTT; CDR3 protein: CASSYQTTPNGKLFF
J gene: TRBJ2-3; clone size: many; V gene: TRBV7-2; D gene: TRBD2; CDR3 DNA: TGTGCCAGCAGCTTATCCGGGACTAGCGTTGCTACGCAGTATTTT; CDR3 protein: CASSLSGTSVATQYF
J gene: TRBJ1-5; clone size: few; V gene: TRBV7-9; D gene: NA; CDR3 DNA: TGTGCCAGCAGCTTGGGGAATATGCCCCAGCATTTT; CDR3 protein: CASSLGNMPQHF